These 2 T cell receptor beta chains share one sample of origin, sequenced in a study of cytomegalovirus exposure and HLA in healthy donors. It was with 60 Vbeta and 13 Jbeta primers that the PCR ran. Profiling relied on immunoSEQ multiplex PCR, and the TCRdb table lists in-frame clones only, not all of them. The sample holds some 200,000 clones, over 65% seen once. The source material was PBMCs. These receptors originate from a man aged 18 to 29 in good health and CMV-seronegative.

J is TRBJ2-3 and V is TRBV5-1, with 7 bases that match TRBD2. This CDR3 spans 17 amino acids. Germline loops: CDR1 SGHRS, CDR2 YFSETQ. V lost 3 bases and J lost 1; bases outside the gene matches: 11. The CDR3 coding sequence is TGCGCCAGCAGCTGGGCTGGGACTACCTCCCGCACAGATACGCAGTATTTT. As protein: CASSWAGTTSRTDTQYF.

This sequence joins TRBV19 and TRBJ2-6; D is possibly TRBD1 (6 bases). The CDR3 runs to 16 residues. Trimming pared 5 bases from V and 4 bases from J, leaving 15 bases between. In germline, CDR1 is LNHDA, CDR2 SQIVND (reference sequence). CDR3 residues: CASSRQATEGANVLTF. The CDR3, as DNA: TGTGCCAGTAGTCGACAGGCCACGGAGGGGGCCAACGTCCTGACTTTC.